This TCR beta chain comes out of a study of early T cells in non-severe SARS-CoV-2 infection. Across the study: Unpaired chains resulted from sequencing bulk RNA of unsorted whole blood. Study results and caveats: The matching step, a VDJdb search, favored anti-spike CD8 responses and missed private and CD4 specificities.

Unique molecular identifiers were added to individual cDNA molecules. TCRdb reprocessed the 5' RACE reads with MiXCR, giving one entry per CDR3 protein. The table includes about 60,000 distinct CDR3 sequences, around 9.3% detected once. At least ten counts were recorded for this clonotype. Its antigen remains unidentified. CDR1 SGHTA and CDR2 FQGNSA come from the germline V gene. Losses at the gene ends were 5 bases for V and 6 bases for J; bases not matched to a gene: 5. The CDR3 sequence is 15 residues long. Material: whole blood. This receptor was obtained from an adult who was a healthcare worker with PCR-confirmed SARS-CoV-2 infection or an uninfected control (not recorded which). The gene calls are TRBV7-2 and TRBJ2-1; 12 nucleotides line up with TRBD2. DNA of the CDR3: TGTGCCAGCAGCACTCGGACTAGCGGGATCAATGAGCAGTTCTTC. Amino acids: CASSTRTSGINEQFF.